This TCR beta chain comes out of a study of Ad26.COV2.S vaccination and SARS-CoV-2 variants. Profiled with immunoSEQ multiplex PCR; TCRdb holds only in-frame clones, not every one. The sample carries 350,000 to 550,000 clones, 80% to 90% recorded once. The V segment lost 5 bases and the J segment 8 bases; nucleotides outside the gene matches: 11. Germline V gene sequence: CDR1 SQVTM, CDR2 ANQGSEA. The CDR3 totals 16 residues. Described treatment: around 19 received Ad26.COV2.S at low or high dose, single or two shots; roughly five received placebo; per-sample allocation not given. Day 63 following the first vaccine or placebo injection was when the samples were taken.

The chain couples TRBV29-1 to TRBJ2-4; 14 bases match TRBD2. Here the sequenced sample was peripheral blood, taken in a trial of Ad26.COV2.S vaccine versus placebo. This TCR was recovered from a person between 18 and 65 years old who received the Ad26.COV2.S COVID-19 vaccine or a placebo. CDR3 sequence (DNA): TGCAGCGTTCAGACCGGGACTAGCGGGAGAGAGGACATTCAGTACTTC. Residues: CSVQTGTSGREDIQYF.